These T cell receptor beta chains were read from a single sample in a study of T cell changes during pregnancy in multiple sclerosis. Profiled with immunoSEQ multiplex PCR; TCRdb holds only in-frame clones, not every one. The data hold roughly 89,000 clones, with 85% to 95% observed a single time. This sample comprised peripheral blood, obtained in the third trimester of pregnancy. The receptors were sampled from a female donor with multiple sclerosis, enrolled in a pregnancy study. Both conserved end residues are part of each CDR3. Each record gives: clone size, J gene, V gene, D gene, CDR3 protein, CDR3 DNA. A D gene is named only where the DNA matches it firmly. Some rows have no size entry. The others give once, few or many, or a class for an expanded clone.

few TRBJ2-1 TRBV27 TRBD2 CASSFGLAGGLPYNEQFF TGTGCCAGCAGTTTCGGACTAGCGGGAGGACTGCCCTACAATGAGCAGTTCTTC
once TRBJ2-2 TRBV27 TRBD2 CASSPWTSGRPAGELFF TGTGCCAGCAGTCCCTGGACTAGCGGGAGGCCGGCCGGGGAGCTGTTTTTT
- TRBJ1-5 TRBV7-9 TRBD1 CASSPGQDQPQHF TGTGCCAGCAGCCCGGGACAGGATCAGCCCCAGCATTTT
- TRBJ2-7 TRBV5-1 TRBD1 CASRQGTGPYEQYF TGCGCCAGCAGGCAGGGGACAGGGCCCTACGAGCAGTACTTC
- TRBJ1-5 TRBV30 - CAWSVSGRNQPQHF TGTGCCTGGAGTGTAAGTGGGAGAAATCAGCCCCAGCATTTT
- TRBJ1-4 TRBV6-6 - CASSYAQGLNEKLFF TGTGCCAGCAGTTACGCACAGGGCCTTAATGAAAAACTGTTTTTT
- TRBJ1-5 TRBV6-1 TRBD1 CASSGETGGINQPQHF TGTGCCAGCAGTGGAGAAACAGGGGGGATCAATCAGCCCCAGCATTTT
- TRBJ2-1 TRBV19 - CASRSDSPGSYNEQFF TGTGCCAGTAGATCGGACAGCCCAGGCTCCTACAATGAGCAGTTCTTC
- TRBJ2-7 TRBV7-8 - CASSLFNTLSYEQYF TGTGCCAGCAGCTTATTTAACACCCTCTCCTACGAGCAGTACTTC
- TRBJ2-3 TRBV9 TRBD2 CASSVEGTSGSRDTQYF TGTGCCAGCAGCGTAGAGGGGACTAGCGGGAGTAGGGATACGCAGTATTTT
- TRBJ2-7 TRBV10-3 TRBD1 CAIRGGQGSYEQYF TGTGCCATCAGGGGGGGACAGGGCTCATACGAGCAGTACTTC
- TRBJ1-2 TRBV6-6 - CASSHDGSNYGYTF TGTGCCAGCAGCCACGACGGGAGCAACTATGGCTACACCTTC
- TRBJ2-5 TRBV27 - CASSLSTVSGTQYF TGTGCCAGCAGTTTATCCACAGTGTCTGGGACCCAGTACTTC
once TRBJ1-2 TRBV19 - CASSELGNYGYTF TGTGCCAGTAGTGAGTTGGGCAACTATGGCTACACCTTC
- TRBJ2-5 TRBV5-1 TRBD2 CAGPGLAEEETQYF TGCGCCGGACCGGGACTAGCGGAGGAAGAGACCCAGTACTTC
- TRBJ2-2 TRBV13 TRBD2 CASTPAGTSGRRGTGELFF TGTGCCAGCACCCCTGCCGGGACTAGCGGGAGGAGGGGTACCGGGGAGCTGTTTTTT
- TRBJ2-2 TRBV7-9 TRBD2 CASSFAGTSFTGELFF TGTGCCAGCAGCTTTGCCGGGACTAGTTTTACCGGGGAGCTGTTTTTT
- TRBJ2-1 TRBV28 TRBD1 CASSSDRGTYNEQFF TGTGCCAGCAGTTCGGACAGGGGAACCTACAATGAGCAGTTCTTC
- TRBJ2-5 TRBV28 - CASSIQLGGGQETQYF TGTGCCAGCAGTATCCAATTAGGGGGGGGACAAGAGACCCAGTACTTC
- TRBJ2-2 TRBV7-2 - CASSLVPGTGELFF TGTGCCAGCAGCTTAGTCCCGGGCACCGGGGAGCTGTTTTTT
once TRBJ2-5 TRBV28 TRBD1 CASSGDYRGRGETQYF TGTGCCAGCAGTGGAGACTACAGGGGGCGCGGGGAGACCCAGTACTTC
- TRBJ1-5 TRBV19 - CASSSGHGNQPQHF TGTGCCAGTAGTAGCGGCCACGGGAATCAGCCCCAGCATTTT
- TRBJ2-7 TRBV4-3 - CASSQDLDREAPYEQYF TGCGCCAGCAGCCAAGATCTTGACAGGGAGGCCCCCTACGAGCAGTACTTC
once TRBJ2-1 TRBV29-1 - CSAAGLPNPNNEQFF TGCAGCGCTGCGGGACTCCCAAACCCTAACAATGAGCAGTTCTTC
- TRBJ1-5 TRBV7-2 - CASSAGGGNQPQHF TGTGCCAGCAGCGCCGGGGGGGGGAATCAGCCCCAGCATTTT
- TRBJ2-3 TRBV7-2 TRBD1 CASSPSGGRAWTDTQYF TGTGCCAGCAGCCCATCAGGGGGCAGGGCATGGACAGATACGCAGTATTTT
- TRBJ2-7 TRBV19 TRBD2 CASAGTSPYEQYF TGTGCCAGTGCCGGGACTAGTCCCTACGAGCAGTACTTC
- TRBJ2-3 TRBV6-6 TRBD1 CASSYPRQGRTDTQYF TGTGCCAGCAGTTACCCGAGACAGGGTAGGACAGATACGCAGTATTTT
- TRBJ2-5 TRBV28 TRBD1 CASSTRTGSSETQYF TGTGCCAGCAGCACCAGGACAGGGAGCAGTGAGACCCAGTACTTC
- TRBJ1-5 TRBV28 - CASRGGGTVNQPQHF TGTGCCAGCAGGGGTGGGGGGACCGTCAATCAGCCCCAGCATTTT
- TRBJ2-7 TRBV2 TRBD2 CASSEVEPSGDYEQYF TGTGCCAGCAGTGAAGTTGAGCCTAGCGGAGACTACGAGCAGTACTTC
- TRBJ2-7 TRBV19 TRBD1 CASTAGGGYEQYF TGTGCCAGTACCGCAGGGGGCGGCTACGAGCAGTACTTC
- TRBJ2-7 TRBV4-2 TRBD2 CASSQNPTGGYEQYF TGTGCCAGCAGCCAAAACCCGACGGGGGGCTACGAGCAGTACTTC
- TRBJ1-2 TRBV5-1 - CASSLVRGTIYGYTF TGCGCCAGCAGCTTGGTTAGGGGGACAATCTATGGCTACACCTTC
- TRBJ1-1 TRBV6-1 - CASSPRRGNTEAFF TGTGCCAGCAGTCCCCGGAGGGGGAACACTGAAGCTTTCTTT
- TRBJ1-2 TRBV28 TRBD1 CASSLLAGQATYGYTF TGTGCCAGCAGTTTACTGGCAGGACAGGCCACCTATGGCTACACCTTC
once TRBJ2-2 TRBV7-2 - CASSPRQGRSGELFF TGTGCCAGCAGCCCCCGGCAGGGTCGTTCCGGGGAGCTGTTTTTT
- TRBJ2-7 TRBV29-1 - CSVWREPYEQYF TGCAGCGTTTGGCGGGAACCCTACGAGCAGTACTTC
- TRBJ2-3 TRBV7-9 TRBD2 CASSSRTSGRTDTQYF TGTGCCAGCAGCTCTCGGACTAGCGGGAGGACAGATACGCAGTATTTT
- TRBJ1-1 TRBV27 - CASSLGAVNTEAFF TGTGCCAGCAGTTTGGGGGCAGTGAACACTGAAGCTTTCTTT
- TRBJ2-7 TRBV6-5 TRBD1 CASSYGQGSYEQYF TGTGCCAGCAGTTACGGACAGGGTTCCTACGAGCAGTACTTC
- TRBJ1-3 TRBV10-3 - CAISEREGGAGNTIYF TGTGCCATCAGCGAACGGGAGGGGGGCGCTGGAAACACCATATATTTT
- TRBJ2-2 TRBV5-6 TRBD1 CASSSSYRGNTGELFF TGTGCCAGCAGCTCGTCTTACAGGGGAAACACCGGGGAGCTGTTTTTT
few TRBJ1-1 TRBV5-1 - CASSLGAEAFF TGCGCCAGCAGCTTGGGCGCTGAAGCTTTCTTT
- TRBJ1-5 TRBV28 - CASCPGGRSQPQHF TGTGCCAGCTGCCCCGGGGGTCGGAGTCAGCCCCAGCATTTT
- TRBJ2-5 TRBV6-6 - CASSYLAAQETQYF TGTGCCAGCAGTTATTTGGCGGCTCAGGAGACCCAGTACTTC
- TRBJ2-5 TRBV5-4 TRBD1 CASSSPDRVGETQYF TGTGCCAGCAGCTCGCCGGACAGGGTCGGGGAGACCCAGTACTTC
- TRBJ2-1 TRBV7-6 TRBD1 CASSAYRGNEQFF TGTGCCAGCAGCGCCTACAGGGGGAATGAGCAGTTCTTC
- TRBJ2-5 TRBV7-6 TRBD1 CASRGQGETQYF TGTGCCAGCAGAGGACAGGGGGAGACCCAGTACTTC
- TRBJ1-4 TRBV11-2 TRBD1 CASSFDRGYYEKLFF TGTGCCAGCAGCTTCGACAGGGGGTACTATGAAAAACTGTTTTTT
- TRBJ1-5 TRBV28 - CASSSQVAGGQPQHF TGTGCCAGCAGTTCCCAGGTGGCCGGGGGACAGCCCCAGCATTTT
- TRBJ2-7 TRBV6-1 - CASSESPGTPSTEQYF TGTGCCAGCAGTGAAAGCCCCGGGACACCTTCTACCGAGCAGTACTTC
- TRBJ1-5 TRBV28 - CASAALSNQPQHF TGTGCCAGCGCGGCCCTTAGCAATCAGCCCCAGCATTTT
- TRBJ1-2 TRBV27 - CASSLFRGANYGYTF TGTGCCAGCAGTTTATTCAGGGGCGCGAACTATGGCTACACCTTC
- TRBJ2-1 TRBV28 TRBD2 CASSTLAGRVVNEQFF TGTGCCAGCAGTACCCTAGCGGGCCGGGTTGTCAATGAGCAGTTCTTC
- TRBJ1-2 TRBV28 TRBD1 CASRQTGAYGYTF TGTGCCAGCAGACAGACAGGGGCCTATGGCTACACCTTC
- TRBJ2-1 TRBV27 TRBD1 CASSLAGTGTNEQFF TGTGCCAGCAGTTTGGCCGGGACAGGGACCAATGAGCAGTTCTTC
- TRBJ2-7 TRBV27 - CASSLYPTPQDEQYF TGTGCCAGCAGTTTATATCCGACCCCCCAGGACGAGCAGTACTTC